In its sample, the clone carrying this T cell receptor beta chain was seen a few times. Antigen unknown. The sample belongs to a study of OX40 agonist ivuxolimab in advanced cancers. About the study: Partial responses occurred in three patients (one hepatocellular carcinoma, two cutaneous melanoma). General study results and limits: Clonal expansion from baseline to week 6 occurred in both CD4+ and CD8+ T cells.

The V gene lost 5 bases and the J gene lost 7 bases, with 20 bases spanning the gap. The germline gives CDR1 SGHTA, CDR2 FQGNSA. CDR3 length: 16 amino acids. Using immunoSEQ multiplex PCR, the repertoire was profiled, and TCRdb retains in-frame clones only, with some absent. This sample has about 47,000 clones, with 84% found just once. The sequencing used CD4+ or CD8+ T cells sorted from blood, collected in a trial of the OX40 agonist ivuxolimab. The TCR comes from an adult with an advanced solid tumor such as melanoma, head and neck, liver or kidney cancer. The rearrangement links TRBV7-2 to TRBJ1-4, with D unresolved. The CDR3 loop reads CASSTPKTPETEKLFF. DNA of the CDR3: TGTGCCAGCAGCACACCCAAAACGCCAGAGACTGAAAAACTGTTTTTT.